This T cell receptor (beta chain) was retrieved from a study of blood T cell repertoires in COVID-19. Data came from immunoSEQ multiplex PCR; TCRdb stores just in-frame clones and leaves some out. The data hold 100,000 to 110,000 clones, with more than 85% observed a single time. Germline trimming cut 8 bases from V and 8 bases from J; bases unmatched to any gene: 4. Germline CDR1 LNHDA, CDR2 SQIVND (reference sequence). The CDR3 is made up of 12 amino acids. J is TRBJ1-5 and V is TRBV19, with 9 bases fitting TRBD1. The material sequenced was peripheral blood. This receptor was obtained from a man aged 50 or older with active COVID-19. Here the CDR3 reads CASGTGSKPQHF. The CDR3 region has the DNA TGTGCCAGTGGGACAGGGAGCAAGCCCCAGCATTTT.